Listed below are T cell receptor beta chains from one sample, sequenced in a study. A single record per CDR3 protein comes from TCRdb applying MiXCR to the 5' RACE reads. This table has some 590 distinct CDR3 sequences, 8.5% to 10% appearing once. Sequencing was carried out using total memory T cells from blood PBMCs. These receptors were taken from a male donor with HIV. Each CDR3 is given with its conserved first and last residue. A D gene is named only where the DNA matches it firmly. Clone size is given for some rows only: seen once, a few or many times, or a class if the clone is expanded.

CDR3nt: TGTGCCACCAGCCTGGGACAGGGGCTCGAGCAGTACTTC
CDR3aa: CATSLGQGLEQYF
d_gene: TRBD1
j_gene: TRBJ2-7
v_gene: TRBV15
abundance: large
len: 13

CDR3nt: TGTGCCAGCAGTCCAGGACGGGTCCAAGAGACCCAGTACTTC
CDR3aa: CASSPGRVQETQYF
d_gene: .
j_gene: TRBJ2-5
v_gene: TRBV6-2/TRBV6-3
abundance: large
len: 14

CDR3nt: TGTGCCAGCAGCCAAGTACGGGGCGGTGGGACTCCCTACGAGCAGTACTTC
CDR3aa: CASSQVRGGGTPYEQYF
d_gene: .
j_gene: TRBJ2-7
v_gene: TRBV4-2
abundance: large
len: 17

CDR3nt: TGTGCCACCAGCAGAGATCGGGTCTCTGGAAACACCATATATTTT
CDR3aa: CATSRDRVSGNTIYF
d_gene: .
j_gene: TRBJ1-3
v_gene: TRBV15
abundance: few
len: 15

CDR3nt: TGTGCCAGCAGCTGGGGGGTGGGCAGCTTCGAAGGGGAGCTGTTTTTT
CDR3aa: CASSWGVGSFEGELFF
d_gene: .
j_gene: TRBJ2-2
v_gene: TRBV7-2
abundance: .
len: 16

CDR3nt: TGTGCTAGCGCCGGGACTAGCGGGACCTCCTACGAGCAGTACTTC
CDR3aa: CASAGTSGTSYEQYF
d_gene: TRBD2
j_gene: TRBJ2-7
v_gene: TRBV7-7
abundance: large
len: 15

CDR3nt: TGTGCCAGCAGCGACCAGGGGACGGTTAATTCACCCCTCCACTTT
CDR3aa: CASSDQGTVNSPLHF
d_gene: .
j_gene: TRBJ1-6
v_gene: TRBV7-2
abundance: large
len: 15

CDR3nt: TGTGCCAGCAGTCAACAGGGGACTACAGATACGCAGTATTTT
CDR3aa: CASSQQGTTDTQYF
d_gene: .
j_gene: TRBJ2-3
v_gene: TRBV6-1
abundance: few
len: 14

CDR3nt: TGTGCCAGCAGCTTAGTTGGTGGTTCAGACCTCTACGAGCAGTACTTC
CDR3aa: CASSLVGGSDLYEQYF
d_gene: .
j_gene: TRBJ2-7
v_gene: TRBV11-3
abundance: .
len: 16

CDR3nt: TGTGCCAGCAGTCGCCGAAGGGCAGGGGCCGAGCAGTACTTC
CDR3aa: CASSRRRAGAEQYF
d_gene: .
j_gene: TRBJ2-7
v_gene: TRBV6-5
abundance: large
len: 14

CDR3nt: TGCGCCAGCAGCCAGGAGGACAGGCCATCTCAGCCCCAGCATTTT
CDR3aa: CASSQEDRPSQPQHF
d_gene: TRBD1
j_gene: TRBJ1-5
v_gene: TRBV4-3
abundance: .
len: 15

CDR3nt: TGTGCCATCAGGGGACAGGGAGATCCTATTGGCTACACCTTC
CDR3aa: CAIRGQGDPIGYTF
d_gene: TRBD1
j_gene: TRBJ1-2
v_gene: TRBV10-3
abundance: large
len: 14

CDR3nt: TGTGCCAGCAGTTGGGGGCTTCTAGATTCACCCCTCCACTTT
CDR3aa: CASSWGLLDSPLHF
d_gene: .
j_gene: TRBJ1-6
v_gene: TRBV12-3/TRBV12-4
abundance: .
len: 14

CDR3nt: TGTGCCACAACCTTCGGCGTCCTGCGTGGCGAGCAGTACTTC
CDR3aa: CATTFGVLRGEQYF
d_gene: .
j_gene: TRBJ2-7
v_gene: TRBV28
abundance: large
len: 14

CDR3nt: TGTGCCAGCTCACCGGCCTTTATGAACACTGAAGCTTTCTTT
CDR3aa: CASSPAFMNTEAFF
d_gene: .
j_gene: TRBJ1-1
v_gene: TRBV18
abundance: .
len: 14

CDR3nt: TGTGCCAGCAGGCGGTCGGGTGGCTACACCTTC
CDR3aa: CASRRSGGYTF
d_gene: .
j_gene: TRBJ1-2
v_gene: TRBV5-6
abundance: .
len: 11

CDR3nt: TGTGCCAGCAGTAGGGACAGGAACTATGGCTACACCTTC
CDR3aa: CASSRDRNYGYTF
d_gene: TRBD1
j_gene: TRBJ1-2
v_gene: TRBV12-3/TRBV12-4
abundance: large
len: 13

CDR3nt: TGTGCCAGCAGCCCGGGACTAGCGGGAGCCCAAGAGACCCAGTACTTC
CDR3aa: CASSPGLAGAQETQYF
d_gene: TRBD2
j_gene: TRBJ2-5
v_gene: TRBV11-3
abundance: large
len: 16

CDR3nt: TGTGCCACCAGCCCAGCTTTCGCTAAATACAATGAGCAGTTCTTC
CDR3aa: CATSPAFAKYNEQFF
d_gene: .
j_gene: TRBJ2-1
v_gene: TRBV15
abundance: large
len: 15

CDR3nt: TGTGCCAGCAGTTACCAGGGATCGGTAGGCTACACCTTC
CDR3aa: CASSYQGSVGYTF
d_gene: .
j_gene: TRBJ1-2
v_gene: TRBV6-5
abundance: few
len: 13

CDR3nt: TGTGCCAGCAGCCGGGACAGTAGCACAGATACGCAGTATTTT
CDR3aa: CASSRDSSTDTQYF
d_gene: TRBD1
j_gene: TRBJ2-3
v_gene: TRBV11-2
abundance: large
len: 14

CDR3nt: TGTGCCAGCACCTTAGGTCGACAGGGGGAATCCCTTCAGTACTTC
CDR3aa: CASTLGRQGESLQYF
d_gene: TRBD1
j_gene: TRBJ2-4
v_gene: TRBV11-2
abundance: .
len: 15

CDR3nt: TGTGCCAGCAGCCCTGGACTAGCGGAAACAGATACGCAGTATTTT
CDR3aa: CASSPGLAETDTQYF
d_gene: TRBD2
j_gene: TRBJ2-3
v_gene: TRBV11-3
abundance: large
len: 15

CDR3nt: TGCAGCGTTGAAGCGGGGGCTAGCGGGTACAATGAGCAGTTCTTC
CDR3aa: CSVEAGASGYNEQFF
d_gene: TRBD2
j_gene: TRBJ2-1
v_gene: TRBV29-1
abundance: .
len: 15

CDR3nt: TGTGCCAGCAGGGGACAGGGCCGGTACGAGCAGTACTTC
CDR3aa: CASRGQGRYEQYF
d_gene: TRBD1
j_gene: TRBJ2-7
v_gene: TRBV28
abundance: large
len: 13

CDR3nt: TGTGCCAGCAGCCCGCGGACAGGTGTGGGAGAGACCCAGTACTTC
CDR3aa: CASSPRTGVGETQYF
d_gene: TRBD1
j_gene: TRBJ2-5
v_gene: TRBV11-3
abundance: .
len: 15

CDR3nt: TGTGCCACCAGCCTCAGTCGGCTTTACGACAGGGGGCCGGTCACCGGGGAGCTGTTTTTT
CDR3aa: CATSLSRLYDRGPVTGELFF
d_gene: TRBD1
j_gene: TRBJ2-2
v_gene: TRBV15
abundance: few
len: 20

CDR3nt: TGTGCCAGCAGCTTAGAGGTGTGGGGGCGGAAGAGTGAGCAGTTCTTC
CDR3aa: CASSLEVWGRKSEQFF
d_gene: .
j_gene: TRBJ2-1
v_gene: TRBV7-9
abundance: .
len: 16

CDR3nt: TGTGCCAGCAGTCGGGACAGGGCTTATGAAAAACTGTTTTTT
CDR3aa: CASSRDRAYEKLFF
d_gene: TRBD1
j_gene: TRBJ1-4
v_gene: TRBV6-5
abundance: few
len: 14

CDR3nt: TGTGCCAGCAGCCGAACGATGACGGAGCTTTATGGCTACACCTTC
CDR3aa: CASSRTMTELYGYTF
d_gene: .
j_gene: TRBJ1-2
v_gene: TRBV5-5
abundance: .
len: 15

CDR3nt: TGTGCCAGCAGCTGGATGATACAGGACTACGAGCAGTACTTC
CDR3aa: CASSWMIQDYEQYF
d_gene: .
j_gene: TRBJ2-7
v_gene: TRBV5-5
abundance: few
len: 14

CDR3nt: TGTGCCTGGTCCCAATTGTACACAGAGACCCAGTACTTC
CDR3aa: CAWSQLYTETQYF
d_gene: .
j_gene: TRBJ2-5
v_gene: TRBV30
abundance: .
len: 13

CDR3nt: TGTGCCAGCAGCTTAGATGGGACCGCTGAAGCTTTCTTT
CDR3aa: CASSLDGTAEAFF
d_gene: .
j_gene: TRBJ1-1
v_gene: TRBV11-3
abundance: large
len: 13

CDR3nt: .
CDR3aa: CISVSEGLEAFF
d_gene: .
j_gene: TRBJ1-1
v_gene: TRBV7-5
abundance: large
len: 12

CDR3nt: TGCGCCAGCAGCCCTGGACAGATTTACATCAATGAGCAGTTCTTC
CDR3aa: CASSPGQIYINEQFF
d_gene: .
j_gene: TRBJ2-1
v_gene: TRBV5-1
abundance: .
len: 15

CDR3nt: TGCGCCAGCAGCCTGGACAGGGCTAACTATGGCTACACCTTC
CDR3aa: CASSLDRANYGYTF
d_gene: TRBD1
j_gene: TRBJ1-2
v_gene: TRBV5-1
abundance: few
len: 14